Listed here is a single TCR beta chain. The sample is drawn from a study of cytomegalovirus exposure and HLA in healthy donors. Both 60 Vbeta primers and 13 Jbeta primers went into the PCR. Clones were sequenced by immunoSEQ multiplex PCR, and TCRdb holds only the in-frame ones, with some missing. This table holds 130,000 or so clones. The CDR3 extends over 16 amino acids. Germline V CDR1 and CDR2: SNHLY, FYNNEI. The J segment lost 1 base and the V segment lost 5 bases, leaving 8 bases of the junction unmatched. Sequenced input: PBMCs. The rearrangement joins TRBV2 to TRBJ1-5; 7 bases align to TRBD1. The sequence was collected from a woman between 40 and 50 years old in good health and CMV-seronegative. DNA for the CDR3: TGTGCCAGCAGTTCCCGGACAGGCTCCAGCAATCAGCCCCAGCATTTT. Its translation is CASSSRTGSSNQPQHF.